The 20 T cell receptor beta chains given below trace back to one sample, sequenced in a study of technical replicates of blood from several donors. Method: immunoSEQ multiplex PCR; TCRdb's copy keeps in-frame clones and lacks some. The sample has about 97,000 clones; approximately 94% are singletons. The sequenced sample consisted of T cells isolated from PBMCs. The receptor source for this set is a human donor in good health.

The chain recombines TRBV29-1 with TRBJ2-2; a weak D match, TRBD1 (6 bases). CDR3 length equals 15 residues. Trimming cost V 7 bases and J 6 bases, with 21 bases left between them. Germline lookup yields CDR1 SQVTM and CDR2 ANQGSEA. DNA for the CDR3: TGCAGCGCCCTGGGGACGGGGCAGGGGCCCGGGGAGCTGTTTTTT. Translating gives CSALGTGQGPGELFF.

The chain is built from TRBV7-8 and TRBJ2-1; maybe TRBD2 (6 bases). In germline, CDR1 is SGHVS, CDR2 FQNEAQ. CDR3 length: 16 amino acids. V was trimmed by 4 bases and J by 7 bases, leaving 20 bases between them. CDR3 sequence (DNA): TGTGCCAGCAGCTCCGGAGGGAGACTAGAGGTAAATGAGCAGTTCTTC. The encoded protein is CASSSGGRLEVNEQFF.

V usage is TRBV10-3 and J usage is TRBJ2-7; 8 nucleotides agree with TRBD2. J gave up 4 bases and V 2 bases, and 4 bases lay outside the gene matches. CDR1 and CDR2 (germline): ENHRY, SYGVKD. There are 14 residues in the CDR3. DNA of the CDR3: TGTGCCATCAGTGAGGAGCGGGAGAGGTACGAGCAGTACTTC. This translates into CAISEERERYEQYF.

This chain links TRBV4-1 with TRBJ1-2; weak D call: TRBD1 (5 bases). Germline CDR1 is MGHRA and CDR2 is YSYEKL. Trimming removed 2 bases at V and 7 bases at J, with 14 bases between. The CDR3 consists of 14 residues. CDR3 protein: CASSQRGGIRGYTF. Here the CDR3 DNA reads TGCGCCAGCAGCCAACGGGGGGGGATCCGTGGCTACACCTTC.

V is TRBV5-6 and J is TRBJ2-1; 8 bases fit TRBD2. The junction had 5 bases not matched to a gene; V was cut back by 0 bases and J by 6 bases. This CDR3 is built from 15 residues. Germline values: CDR1 SGHDT, CDR2 YYEEEE. CDR3 in amino acids: CASSLVSGGPNEQFF. In nucleotides, the CDR3 is TGTGCCAGCAGCTTGGTTTCGGGAGGGCCCAATGAGCAGTTCTTC.

The chain employs TRBV7-7 and TRBJ2-1, with 9 bases lining up with TRBD2. The CDR3 is made up of 13 amino acids. The ends lost 6 bases at V and 8 bases at J; junction bases unmatched: 5. The germline gives CDR1 SSHAT, CDR2 FNYEAQ (reference sequence). The CDR3 loop is CASSVGTSYEQFF. DNA for the CDR3: TGTGCCAGCAGTGTGGGGACTAGCTATGAGCAGTTCTTC.

The chain combines TRBV29-1 with TRBJ2-7; no clear D. From germline, CDR1 is SQVTM and CDR2 ANQGSEA. The ends were cut back, 1 base at V and 0 bases at J, with 7 bases in the middle. The CDR3 runs to 13 residues. CDR3 nucleotides: TGCAGCGTTGAAGGCGGCTACTCCTACGAGCAGTACTTC. Amino acid sequence: CSVEGGYSYEQYF.

The J gene is TRBJ2-1, the V gene TRBV30; tentatively, D is TRBD2 (5 bases). The CDR3 is 12 residues long. Germline values: CDR1 GTSNPN, CDR2 SVGIG (reference sequence). The ends were cut back, 3 bases at V and 6 bases at J, with 9 bases in the middle. CDR3: CAWRAAGNEQFF. In DNA, the CDR3 is TGTGCCTGGAGAGCGGCCGGCAATGAGCAGTTCTTC.

The chain is built from TRBV27 and TRBJ2-6; unclear D gene. In germline, CDR1 is MNHEY, CDR2 SMNVEV (reference sequence). V was shortened by 2 bases and J by 0 bases, with 14 bases between the two germline ends. The CDR3 spans 18 residues. This chain's CDR3 is CASSLRQAPYSGANVLTF. The CDR3 bases are TGTGCCAGCAGTTTAAGGCAGGCACCATACTCTGGGGCCAACGTCCTGACTTTC.

This chain links TRBV5-1 with TRBJ2-3; TRBD1 matches 8 bases. The CDR3 covers 17 residues. V lost 2 bases to trimming and J lost 4 bases; unmatched junction nucleotides: 12. Germline CDR1 reads SGHRS; CDR2 reads YFSETQ. The CDR3 protein is CASSFGQGQGIPDTQYF. The CDR3 coding sequence is TGCGCCAGCAGCTTTGGACAGGGCCAAGGGATCCCAGATACGCAGTATTTT.

The chain links TRBV2 to TRBJ2-2, with a tentative D call TRBD2 (5 bases). V was cut by 8 bases and J by 0 bases, with 16 bases left in between. The length of the CDR3 is 16 residues. The germline gives CDR1 SNHLY, CDR2 FYNNEI. DNA for the CDR3: TGTGCCAGCGCCCCTCAGCGGCCAACGAACACCGGGGAGCTGTTTTTT. This translates into CASAPQRPTNTGELFF.

CDR3 sequence (DNA): TGTGCCAGCAGCTTAGGGGCTAGCGGAAACAATGAGCAGTTCTTC. It yields the protein CASSLGASGNNEQFF. The rearrangement uses TRBV7-8 and TRBJ2-1, with TRBD2 matching over 7 bases. The length of the CDR3 is 15 residues. Trimming removed 1 base from V and 5 bases from J; junction bases left unmatched: 5. The germline CDR1 and CDR2 sequences are SGHVS and FQNEAQ.

This chain uses TRBV27 with TRBJ1-4, with TRBD1 matching over 10 bases. V trimming: 6 bases; J trimming: 8 bases; junction bases outside the gene matches: 15. The length of the CDR3 is 17 residues. Germline-derived CDR1 and CDR2 are MNHEY and SMNVEV (reference sequence). Written as DNA, the CDR3 is TGTGCCAGCAGCCAACGCATGCCGGGACAGGGGAACGAAAAACTGTTTTTT. It codes for CASSQRMPGQGNEKLFF.

This clone was detected only once. The chain links TRBV2 to TRBJ2-4, with TRBD2 as a possible D gene (6 bases). Germline lookup yields CDR1 SNHLY and CDR2 FYNNEI. This CDR3 comprises 11 residues. Trimming stripped 8 bases from V and 11 bases from J, with 13 bases between. The chain's CDR3 is CASVREALQYF. In DNA form, the CDR3 reads TGTGCCAGCGTAAGGGAGGCACTTCAGTACTTC.

The chain is built from TRBV10-3 and TRBJ2-5; weak D call: TRBD1 (7 bases). V lost 9 bases, J lost 7 bases, and 21 bases lay in between. Germline CDR1 ENHRY, CDR2 SYGVKD. The CDR3 has 14 residues. The CDR3 spells CAITGTAEGGTQYF. The CDR3 nucleotides are TGTGCCATAACCGGGACAGCGGAGGGAGGGACCCAGTACTTC.

This clone was found once. The chain employs TRBV9 and TRBJ1-5; the match to TRBD1 covers 7 bases. Germline CDR1 reads SGDLS; CDR2 reads YYNGEE. The CDR3 totals 15 residues. The V gene end was trimmed by 0 bases and the J gene end by 0 bases; junction bases not matched to a gene: 0. This CDR3 reads CASSVEGASNQPQHF. The CDR3 coding sequence is TGTGCCAGCAGCGTAGAGGGGGCTAGCAATCAGCCCCAGCATTTT. The variable domain in full, completed from reference TRBV9 and TRBJ1-5, reads DSGVTQTPKHLITATGQRVTLRCSPRSGDLSVYWYQQSLDQGLQFLIQYYNGEERAKGNILERFSAQQFPDLHSELNLSSLELGDSALYFCASSVEGASNQPQHFGDGTRLSIL.

The chain couples TRBV5-1 to TRBJ2-2, with 7 bases matching TRBD2. CDR1 is SGHRS and CDR2 is YFSETQ in the germline V gene. V dropped 3 bases and J dropped 1; count of bases not matched to a gene: 9. This CDR3 region has 17 residues. Here the CDR3 DNA reads TGCGCCAGCAGCTGGGGGGGAGTGTCGATGAACACCGGGGAGCTGTTTTTT. It translates to CASSWGGVSMNTGELFF.

V usage is TRBV14 and J usage is TRBJ1-2, with a possible D match to TRBD1 (6 bases). CDR3 size: 14 residues. The germline gives CDR1 SGHDN, CDR2 FVKESK. The V gene lost 1 base and the J gene lost 2 bases, with 8 bases spanning the gap. CDR3 nucleotide sequence: TGTGCCAGCAGCCAAGTGGGGGCCAACTATGGCTACACCTTC. This sequence encodes CASSQVGANYGYTF.

The genes are TRBV2 and TRBJ1-1, with D unclear. Germline CDR1 reads SNHLY; CDR2 reads FYNNEI. The CDR3 is 13 amino acids. V lost 4 bases and J lost 1, with 7 bases in between. The CDR3 DNA follows: TGTGCCAGCAGTGCCTTCTGGAACACTGAAGCTTTCTTT. Protein product: CASSAFWNTEAFF.

This clone was detected once. The chain carries TRBV6-1 and TRBJ2-7; 7 nucleotides align to TRBD2. The length of the CDR3 is 13 residues. Looked up from germline, CDR1 is MNHNS and CDR2 is SASEGT. The V gene end was trimmed by 7 bases and the J gene end by 1 base; junction bases not matched to a gene: 4. CDR3 bases: TGTGCCAGCACCCTGGGGGGGTCCTACGAGCAGTACTTC. Translation gives CASTLGGSYEQYF.